Each of the 22 T cell receptor beta chains below was sequenced from the same sample in a study of blood T cell repertoires in COVID-19. Profiling relied on immunoSEQ multiplex PCR, and the TCRdb table lists in-frame clones only, not all of them. The table shows 80,000 or so clones, with 85% occurring only once. The specimen was peripheral blood. Receptor source: a man between 50 and 59 years old with COVID-19, enrolled during active disease.

This clone has a single count. The chain carries TRBV6-6 and TRBJ2-7, with D tentatively TRBD2 (5 bases). Per the germline V gene, CDR1 is MNHNY and CDR2 is SVGAGI (reference sequence). The V gene lost 0 bases and the J gene lost 1 base, with 10 bases spanning the gap. The CDR3 extends over 15 amino acids. The CDR3 nucleotides read TGTGCCAGCAGTTACTCCGGGGTTAGGTCCTACGAGCAGTACTTC. This translates into CASSYSGVRSYEQYF.

In this sample, this clone turned up a few times. The gene calls are TRBV12-3 or TRBV12-4 and TRBJ1-3; D unclear. The ends were cut back, 7 bases at V and 0 bases at J, with 4 bases in the middle. This CDR3 contains 12 residues. CDR3 nucleotides: TGTGCCAGCACGCGCTCTGGAAACACCATATATTTT. Protein sequence: CASTRSGNTIYF.

The rearrangement links TRBV18 to TRBJ1-5, with D unclear. CDR1 and CDR2 from the germline V gene are KGHSH and LQKENI. V gave up 3 bases and J gave up 7 bases, with 10 bases separating them. The CDR3 extends over 13 amino acids. The chain's CDR3 is CASSPEGVQPQHF. The DNA of the CDR3 is TGTGCCAGCTCACCGGAAGGAGTCCAGCCCCAGCATTTT.

The V and J genes are TRBV14 and TRBJ1-5; perhaps TRBD1 as D (5 bases). The CDR3 consists of 14 residues. CDR1 and CDR2 (germline): SGHDN, FVKESK. The germline V and J ends were trimmed by 3 bases and 1 base, with 7 bases remaining between them. The CDR3 here is CASSQAGSNQPQHF. CDR3 nucleotides: TGTGCCAGCAGCCAGGCAGGGAGCAATCAGCCCCAGCATTTT.

This rearrangement joins TRBV6-4 to TRBJ2-3; 10 positions agree with TRBD1. The CDR3 loop spans 17 amino acids. Trimming removed 2 bases from V and 1 base from J; junction bases left unmatched: 6. Per germline, CDR1 MRHNA and CDR2 SNTAGT. The CDR3 spells CASSDVAGTGGTDTQYF. The DNA for the CDR3 is TGTGCCAGCAGTGACGTCGCCGGGACAGGGGGCACAGATACGCAGTATTTT.

The V gene is TRBV6-2 or TRBV6-3, the J gene TRBJ1-2; TRBD1 is a possible D gene (6 bases). The V and J ends lost 4 bases and 7 bases respectively, with 16 bases between them. Germline values: CDR1 MNHEY, CDR2 SVGEGT. The CDR3 has 14 residues. The CDR3 sequence is CASSSRGGLGGYTF. In DNA form, the CDR3 reads TGTGCCAGCAGTTCCCGCGGGGGGCTAGGTGGCTACACCTTC.

The gene calls are TRBV11-2 and TRBJ1-1, with D tentatively TRBD1 (5 bases). In germline, CDR1 is SGHAT, CDR2 FQNNGV. The CDR3 covers 13 residues. Trimming left V 3 bases short and J 1 base short, with 6 bases between. CDR3 DNA sequence: TGTGCCAGCAGCTTTGACAGGAACACTGAAGCTTTCTTT. Translating gives CASSFDRNTEAFF.

The chain joins TRBV6-2 or TRBV6-3 to TRBJ2-5; a possible D gene is TRBD1 (5 bases). Germline-derived CDR1 and CDR2 are MNHEY and SVGEGT. The CDR3 spans 16 residues. Between the trimmed V and J ends, which lost 0 bases and 5 bases, there was a span of 16 bases. The CDR3 region has the DNA TGTGCCAGCAGTTACTCCATAGACAGACGGGCGGAGACCCAGTACTTC. Residues: CASSYSIDRRAETQYF.

The chain combines TRBV7-2 with TRBJ2-7, with D unresolved. V lost 8 bases to trimming and J lost 6 bases, with 14 bases between them. Germline V CDR1 and CDR2: SGHTA, FQGNSA. The CDR3 runs to 12 residues. The CDR3: CASSNQLIEQYF. The CDR3 DNA is TGTGCCAGCTCAAACCAACTCATCGAGCAGTACTTC.

The sample holds one count of this clone. CDR3 nucleotides: TGTGCCAGCAGGGAGGGTGCTATGAACACTGAAGCTTTCTTT. Its protein is CASREGAMNTEAFF. The chain couples TRBV6-5 to TRBJ1-1, with D unclear. Germline CDR1 reads MNHEY; CDR2 reads SVGAGI. Trimming removed 6 bases from V and 0 bases from J, with 11 bases in between. This CDR3 is built from 14 residues.

The chain combines TRBV4-3 with TRBJ2-1, with 9 bases fitting TRBD1. The germline V gene encodes CDR1 LGHNA and CDR2 YSLEER. The CDR3 runs 17 residues. With 4 bases clipped from V and 6 bases from J, the junction kept 13 bases outside the gene matches. In DNA form, the CDR3 reads TGCGCCAGCAGCCCCTATTCACCGGGACAGGGTGTCAATGAGCAGTTCTTC. This codes for CASSPYSPGQGVNEQFF.

The chain is built from TRBV5-6 and TRBJ1-1, with TRBD1 as a possible D gene (5 bases). The germline V gene has CDR1 SGHDT and CDR2 YYEEEE. Trimming took off 1 base at V and 5 bases at J, with 12 bases between the two ends. The CDR3 runs to 14 residues. The CDR3 sequence is CASSLFGGGTEAFF. The CDR3 region has the DNA TGTGCCAGCAGCTTGTTCGGGGGTGGTACTGAAGCTTTCTTT.

This sequence joins TRBV5-1 and TRBJ2-3; D call uncertain. The V gene's germline CDR1 is SGHRS and CDR2 YFSETQ. The CDR3 covers 16 residues. The V gene lost 0 bases and the J gene lost 2 bases, with 13 bases spanning the gap. CDR3 residues: CASSLGLQALTDTQYF. The CDR3 coding sequence is TGCGCCAGCAGCTTGGGACTCCAAGCCCTCACAGATACGCAGTATTTT.

This chain links TRBV5-4 with TRBJ1-2; no definite D call. The germline V and J ends were trimmed by 0 bases and 4 bases, with 10 bases remaining between them. The germline gives CDR1 SGHNT, CDR2 YYREEE (reference sequence). This CDR3 region has 14 residues. The CDR3 DNA follows: TGTGCCAGCAGCTTGGTCCGGGAACCCTATGGCTACACCTTC. As protein: CASSLVREPYGYTF.

The CDR3 sequence is CASSVGVEQFF. CDR3 in DNA: TGTGCCAGCAGCGTAGGAGTTGAGCAGTTCTTC. This chain uses TRBV9 with TRBJ2-1; no clear D. CDR1 is SGDLS and CDR2 is YYNGEE in the germline V gene. The CDR3 length is 11 residues. Trimming left V 0 bases short and J 9 bases short, with 4 bases between.

V usage is TRBV7-3 and J usage is TRBJ2-2; weak D call: TRBD1 (6 bases). The CDR3 totals 15 residues. Deletions cut 5 bases from V and 4 bases from J, with 14 bases between. Germline V gene sequence: CDR1 SGHTA, CDR2 FQGTGA. The CDR3 loop reads CASSLYTGSTGELFF. The CDR3 nucleotides are TGTGCCAGCAGCCTGTACACAGGGTCCACCGGGGAGCTGTTTTTT. Full variable domain (remainder filled in from reference TRBV7-3 and TRBJ2-2): GAGVSQTPSNKVTEKGKYVELRCDPISGHTALYWYRQSLGQGPEFLIYFQGTGAADDSGLPNDRFFAVRPEGSVSTLKIQRTERGDSAVYLCASSLYTGSTGELFFGEGSRLTVL.

Here the CDR3 DNA reads TGTGCCAGCAGCACAAGGACAGGGGATCCCCAGCATTTT. As protein: CASSTRTGDPQHF. The chain is built from TRBV7-2 and TRBJ1-5; 9 bases match TRBD1. CDR1 is SGHTA and CDR2 is FQGNSA in the germline V gene. V was clipped by 5 bases and J by 10 bases; unmatched bases: 6. The CDR3 totals 13 residues.

The sample holds many counts of this clone. The chain recombines TRBV19 with TRBJ2-3, with 8 bases identical to TRBD2. Germline CDR1 LNHDA, CDR2 SQIVND (reference sequence). The CDR3 contains 15 residues. Losses at the gene ends were 5 bases for V and 1 base for J; bases not matched to a gene: 5. The DNA of the CDR3 is TGTGCCAGTAGTTTTAGCGGGATGGGCACAGATACGCAGTATTTT. Translation: CASSFSGMGTDTQYF.

The chain joins TRBV28 to TRBJ2-7; 14 bases agree with TRBD2. The length of the CDR3 is 15 residues. Trimming took 6 bases from V and 5 from J; bases not matched to a gene: 6. Germline CDR1 MDHEN, CDR2 SYDVKM. In DNA, the CDR3 is TGTGCCAGCAGCCAGGGACTAGCGGGAGTGGACGAGCAGTACTTC. Amino acids: CASSQGLAGVDEQYF.

V and J are TRBV6-2 or TRBV6-3 and TRBJ2-7, with D possibly being TRBD1 (6 bases). This CDR3 contains 11 residues. Germline V CDR1 and CDR2: MNHEY, SVGEGT. V was trimmed by 5 bases and J by 6 bases, leaving 8 bases between them. This CDR3 is CASSRTAEQYF. The DNA for the CDR3 is TGTGCCAGCAGTAGGACAGCCGAGCAGTACTTC.

CDR3 in amino acids: CASSRSGTSTDTQYF. Written as DNA, the CDR3 is TGTGCCAGCAGCCGCAGCGGGACTAGCACAGATACGCAGTATTTT. The chain combines TRBV7-6 with TRBJ2-3, with 7 bases matching TRBD2. This CDR3 has 15 amino acids. The V gene end was trimmed by 5 bases and the J gene end by 0 bases; junction bases not matched to a gene: 5. Per germline, CDR1 SGHVS and CDR2 FNYEAQ. Drawing the rest from reference TRBV7-6 and TRBJ2-3, the complete variable domain is GAGVSQSPRYKVTKRGQDVALRCDPISGHVSLYWYRQALGQGPEFLTYFNYEAQQDKSGLPNDRFSAERPEGSISTLTIQRTEQRDSAMYRCASSRSGTSTDTQYFGPGTRLTVL.

V usage is TRBV19 and J usage is TRBJ2-7; TRBD1 aligns across 7 bases. This CDR3 comprises 14 residues. Germline trimming cut 5 bases from V and 0 bases from J; bases unmatched to any gene: 4. Germline V lookup: CDR1 LNHDA, CDR2 SQIVND (reference sequence). The CDR3 region has the DNA TGTGCCAGTAGTCCTGGACAGGTCTCCTACGAGCAGTACTTC. Protein sequence: CASSPGQVSYEQYF.